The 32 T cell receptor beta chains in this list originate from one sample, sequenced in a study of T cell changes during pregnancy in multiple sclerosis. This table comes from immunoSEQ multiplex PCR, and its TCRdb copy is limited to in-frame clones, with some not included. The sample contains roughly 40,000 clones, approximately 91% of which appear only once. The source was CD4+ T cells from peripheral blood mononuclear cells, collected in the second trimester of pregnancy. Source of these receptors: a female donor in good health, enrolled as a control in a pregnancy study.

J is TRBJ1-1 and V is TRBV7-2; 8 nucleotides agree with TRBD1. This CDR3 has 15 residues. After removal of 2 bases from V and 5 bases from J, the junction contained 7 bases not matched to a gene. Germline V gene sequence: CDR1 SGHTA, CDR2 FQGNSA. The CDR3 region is CASSLPDRDGTEAFF. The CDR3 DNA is TGTGCCAGCAGCTTACCGGACAGGGACGGGACTGAAGCTTTCTTT.

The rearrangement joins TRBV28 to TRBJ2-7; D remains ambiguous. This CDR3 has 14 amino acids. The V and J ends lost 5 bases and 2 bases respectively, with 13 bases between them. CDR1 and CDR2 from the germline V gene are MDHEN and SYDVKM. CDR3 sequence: CASSPPTETYEQYF. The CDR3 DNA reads TGTGCCAGCAGTCCGCCCACTGAAACCTACGAGCAGTACTTC.

The CDR3 coding sequence is TGTGCCAGCAGCTTAGGACTAGCGCAGGGGTACAATGAGCAGTTCTTC. This codes for CASSLGLAQGYNEQFF. The J gene is TRBJ2-1, the V gene TRBV13, with a weak D call TRBD2 (7 bases). V lost 0 bases and J 4 bases, leaving 13 bases between the germline ends. The germline CDR1 and CDR2 sequences are PRHDT and FYEKMQ (reference sequence). CDR3 length: 16 residues.

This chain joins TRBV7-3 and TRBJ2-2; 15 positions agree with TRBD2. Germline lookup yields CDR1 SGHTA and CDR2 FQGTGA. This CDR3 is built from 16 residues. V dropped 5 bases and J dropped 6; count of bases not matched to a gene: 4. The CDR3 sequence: CASSGGLAGGAGELFF. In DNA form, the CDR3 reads TGTGCCAGCAGCGGGGGACTAGCGGGAGGCGCCGGGGAGCTGTTTTTT.

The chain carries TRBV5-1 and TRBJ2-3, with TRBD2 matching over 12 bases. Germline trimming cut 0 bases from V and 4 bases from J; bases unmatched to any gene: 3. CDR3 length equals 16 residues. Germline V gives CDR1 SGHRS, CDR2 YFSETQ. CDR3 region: CASSLAASGGADTQYF. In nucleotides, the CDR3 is TGCGCCAGCAGCTTGGCCGCTAGCGGGGGGGCAGATACGCAGTATTTT.

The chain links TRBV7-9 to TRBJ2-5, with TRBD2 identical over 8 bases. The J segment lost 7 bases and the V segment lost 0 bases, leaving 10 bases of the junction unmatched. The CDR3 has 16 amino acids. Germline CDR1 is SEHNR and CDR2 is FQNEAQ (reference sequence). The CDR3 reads CASSLASGGLGGTQYF. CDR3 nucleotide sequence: TGTGCCAGCAGCTTAGCGAGCGGGGGCCTAGGGGGGACCCAGTACTTC.

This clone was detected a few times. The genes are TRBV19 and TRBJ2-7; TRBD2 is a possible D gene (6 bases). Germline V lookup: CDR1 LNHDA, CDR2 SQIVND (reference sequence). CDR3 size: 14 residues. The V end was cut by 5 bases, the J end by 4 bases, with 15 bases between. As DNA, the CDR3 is TGTGCCAGTAGTGTCACGGGAGTAAGTTACGAGCAGTACTTC. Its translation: CASSVTGVSYEQYF.

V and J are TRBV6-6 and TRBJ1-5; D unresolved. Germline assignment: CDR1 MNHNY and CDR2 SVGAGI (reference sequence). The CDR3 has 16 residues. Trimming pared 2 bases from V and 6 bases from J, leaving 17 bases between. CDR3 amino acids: CASSYEWGSGGQPQHF. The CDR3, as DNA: TGTGCCAGCAGTTACGAGTGGGGAAGCGGCGGTCAGCCCCAGCATTTT.

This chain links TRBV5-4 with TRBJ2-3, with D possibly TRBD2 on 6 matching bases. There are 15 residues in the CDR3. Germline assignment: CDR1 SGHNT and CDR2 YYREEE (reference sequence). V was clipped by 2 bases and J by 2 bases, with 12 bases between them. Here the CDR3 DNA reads TGTGCCAGCAGCTTAGGGGCTAGCGACACAGATACGCAGTATTTT. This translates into CASSLGASDTDTQYF. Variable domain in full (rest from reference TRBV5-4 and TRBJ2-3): ETGVTQSPTHLIKTRGQQVTLRCSSQSGHNTVSWYQQALGQGPQFIFQYYREEENGRGNFPPRFSGLQFPNYSSELNVNALELDDSALYLCASSLGASDTDTQYFGPGTRLTVL.

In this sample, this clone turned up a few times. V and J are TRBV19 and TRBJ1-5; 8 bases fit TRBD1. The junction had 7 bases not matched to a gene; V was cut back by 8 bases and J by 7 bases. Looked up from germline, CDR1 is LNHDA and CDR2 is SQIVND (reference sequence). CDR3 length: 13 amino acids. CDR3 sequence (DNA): TGTGCCAGTGCGGACAGGGTTGGACAGCCCCAGCATTTT. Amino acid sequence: CASADRVGQPQHF.

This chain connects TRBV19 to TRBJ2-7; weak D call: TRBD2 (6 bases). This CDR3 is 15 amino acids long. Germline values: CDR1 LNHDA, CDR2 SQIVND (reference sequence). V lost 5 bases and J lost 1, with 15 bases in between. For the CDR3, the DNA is TGTGCCAGTAGTGTCATTAGCGGTTCTTCCTACGAGCAGTACTTC. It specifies CASSVISGSSYEQYF.

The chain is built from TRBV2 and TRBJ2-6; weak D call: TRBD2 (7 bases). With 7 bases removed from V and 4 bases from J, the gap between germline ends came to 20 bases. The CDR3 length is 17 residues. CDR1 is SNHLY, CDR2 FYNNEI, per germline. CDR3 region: CASKGASGGEGANVLTF. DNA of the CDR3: TGTGCCAGCAAAGGGGCGTCGGGGGGCGAGGGGGCCAACGTCCTGACTTTC.

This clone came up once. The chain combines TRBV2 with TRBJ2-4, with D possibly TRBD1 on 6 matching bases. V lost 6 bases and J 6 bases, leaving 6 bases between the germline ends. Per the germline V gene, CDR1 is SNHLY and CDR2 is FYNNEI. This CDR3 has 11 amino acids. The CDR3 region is CASRTGNIQYF. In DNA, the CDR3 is TGTGCCAGCAGGACAGGAAACATTCAGTACTTC.

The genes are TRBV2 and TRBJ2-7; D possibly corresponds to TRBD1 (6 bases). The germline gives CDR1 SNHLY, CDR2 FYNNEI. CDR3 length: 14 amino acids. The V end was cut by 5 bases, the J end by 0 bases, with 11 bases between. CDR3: CASSNDRSSYEQYF. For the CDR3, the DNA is TGTGCCAGCAGTAACGACAGGAGCTCCTACGAGCAGTACTTC.

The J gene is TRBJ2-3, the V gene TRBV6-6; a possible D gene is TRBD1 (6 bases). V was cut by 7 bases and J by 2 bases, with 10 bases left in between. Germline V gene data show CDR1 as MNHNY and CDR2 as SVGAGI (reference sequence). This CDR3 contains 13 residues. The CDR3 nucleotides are TGTGCCAGCAAGGACAGTCTCACAGATACGCAGTATTTT. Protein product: CASKDSLTDTQYF.

CDR3 protein: CAWRPPGQGNSPLHF. The CDR3 coding sequence is TGTGCCTGGAGGCCTCCGGGACAGGGAAATTCACCCCTCCACTTT. The rearrangement links TRBV30 to TRBJ1-6, with 9 bases identical to TRBD1. Per germline, CDR1 GTSNPN and CDR2 SVGIG (reference sequence). The length of the CDR3 is 15 residues. V trimming: 3 bases; J trimming: 7 bases; junction bases outside the gene matches: 7. Combining the CDR3 with reference TRBV30 and TRBJ1-6 gives the whole variable domain SQTIHQWPATLVQPVGSPLSLECTVEGTSNPNLYWYRQAAGRGLQLLFYSVGIGQISSEVPQNLSASRPQDRQFILSSKKLLLSDSGFYLCAWRPPGQGNSPLHFGNGTRLTVT.

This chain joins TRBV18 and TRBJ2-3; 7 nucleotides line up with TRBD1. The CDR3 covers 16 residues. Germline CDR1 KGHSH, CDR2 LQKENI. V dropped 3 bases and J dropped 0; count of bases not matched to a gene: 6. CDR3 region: CASSPYVQGSTDTQYF. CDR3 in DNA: TGTGCCAGCTCACCCTACGTACAGGGGAGCACAGATACGCAGTATTTT.

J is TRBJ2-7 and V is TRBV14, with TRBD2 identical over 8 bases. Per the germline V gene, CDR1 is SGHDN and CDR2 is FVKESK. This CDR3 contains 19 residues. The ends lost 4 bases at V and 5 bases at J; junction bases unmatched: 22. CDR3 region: CASSPIVRAGGRIGNEQYF. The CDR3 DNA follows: TGTGCCAGCAGCCCGATAGTGCGGGCTGGCGGGAGGATAGGTAACGAGCAGTACTTC.

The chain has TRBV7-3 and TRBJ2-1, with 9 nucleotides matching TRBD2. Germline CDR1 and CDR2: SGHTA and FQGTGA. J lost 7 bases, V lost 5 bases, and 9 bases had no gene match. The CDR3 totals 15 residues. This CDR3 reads CASSPISGGRNEQFF. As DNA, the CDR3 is TGTGCCAGCAGCCCGATTAGCGGGGGACGAAATGAGCAGTTCTTC.

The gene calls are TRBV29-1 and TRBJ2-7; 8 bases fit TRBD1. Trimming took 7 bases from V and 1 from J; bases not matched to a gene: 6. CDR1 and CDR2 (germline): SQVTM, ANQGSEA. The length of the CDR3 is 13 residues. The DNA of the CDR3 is TGCAGCGCTGTAGGACAGGGTTCCTACGAGCAGTACTTC. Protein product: CSAVGQGSYEQYF.

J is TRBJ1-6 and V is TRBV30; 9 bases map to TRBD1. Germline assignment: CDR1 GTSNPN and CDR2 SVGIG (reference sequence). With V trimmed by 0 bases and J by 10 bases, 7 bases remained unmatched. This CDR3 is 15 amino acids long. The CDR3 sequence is CAWSVSNRGQSPLHF. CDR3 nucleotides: TGTGCCTGGAGTGTATCTAACAGGGGGCAATCACCCCTCCACTTT.

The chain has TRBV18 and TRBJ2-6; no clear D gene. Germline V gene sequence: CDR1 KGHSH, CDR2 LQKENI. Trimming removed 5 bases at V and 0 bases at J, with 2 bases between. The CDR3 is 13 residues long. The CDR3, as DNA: TGTGCCAGCTCATACTCTGGGGCCAACGTCCTGACTTTC. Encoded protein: CASSYSGANVLTF.

DNA for the CDR3: TGCGCCAGCAGCTTGGTGGCAGGGGCGCCCTACGAGCAGTACTTC. Amino acid sequence: CASSLVAGAPYEQYF. The chain combines TRBV5-1 with TRBJ2-7, with D perhaps TRBD1 (6 bases). The CDR3 consists of 15 residues. V was cut by 0 bases and J by 2 bases, with 12 bases left in between. Germline-derived CDR1 and CDR2 are SGHRS and YFSETQ.

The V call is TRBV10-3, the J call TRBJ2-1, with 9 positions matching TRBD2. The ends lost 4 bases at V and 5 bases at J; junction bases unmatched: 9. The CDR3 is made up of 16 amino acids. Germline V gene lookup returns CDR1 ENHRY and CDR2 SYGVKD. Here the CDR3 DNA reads TGTGCCATCAGTGGGCCTGCTAGCGGGGATGACAATGAGCAGTTCTTC. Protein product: CAISGPASGDDNEQFF.

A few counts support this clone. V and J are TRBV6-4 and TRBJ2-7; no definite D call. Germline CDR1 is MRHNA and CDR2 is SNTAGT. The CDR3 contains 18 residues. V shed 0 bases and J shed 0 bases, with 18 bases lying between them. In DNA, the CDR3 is TGTGCCAGCAGTGACTCCAGAATTCCCCCTCCCTTCTCCTACGAGCAGTACTTC. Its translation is CASSDSRIPPPFSYEQYF.

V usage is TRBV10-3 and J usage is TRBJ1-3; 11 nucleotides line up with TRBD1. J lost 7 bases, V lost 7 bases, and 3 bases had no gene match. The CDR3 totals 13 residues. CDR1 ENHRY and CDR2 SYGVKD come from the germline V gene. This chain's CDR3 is CAITGDRGNTIYF. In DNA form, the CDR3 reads TGTGCCATCACCGGGGACAGGGGGAACACCATATATTTT.

The CDR3 protein is CASSLAGTAYNEQFF. As DNA, the CDR3 is TGCGCCAGCAGCCTCGCCGGGACAGCCTACAATGAGCAGTTCTTC. This rearrangement joins TRBV4-1 to TRBJ2-1, with 7 positions matching TRBD1. Unmatched junction bases numbered 5, after V lost 4 bases and J lost 2 bases. Germline V lookup: CDR1 MGHRA, CDR2 YSYEKL. The CDR3 spans 15 residues.

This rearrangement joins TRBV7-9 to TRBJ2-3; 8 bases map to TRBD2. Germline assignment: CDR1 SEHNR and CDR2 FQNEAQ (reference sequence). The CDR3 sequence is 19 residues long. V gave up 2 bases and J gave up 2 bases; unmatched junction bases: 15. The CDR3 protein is CASSLSNRLGLALTDTQYF. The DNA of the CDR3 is TGTGCCAGCAGCTTATCGAACAGATTAGGACTAGCCCTCACAGATACGCAGTATTTT.

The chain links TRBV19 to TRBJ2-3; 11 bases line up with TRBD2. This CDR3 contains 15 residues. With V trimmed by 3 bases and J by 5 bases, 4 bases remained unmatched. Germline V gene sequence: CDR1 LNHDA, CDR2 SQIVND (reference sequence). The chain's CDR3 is CASSMVAGGVDTQYF. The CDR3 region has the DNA TGTGCCAGTAGTATGGTAGCGGGAGGGGTAGATACGCAGTATTTT.

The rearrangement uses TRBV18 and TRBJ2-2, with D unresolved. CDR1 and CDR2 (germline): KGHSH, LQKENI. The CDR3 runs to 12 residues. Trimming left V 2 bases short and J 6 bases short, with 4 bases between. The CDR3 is CASSPSSGELFF. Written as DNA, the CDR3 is TGTGCCAGCTCACCAAGCTCCGGGGAGCTGTTTTTT.

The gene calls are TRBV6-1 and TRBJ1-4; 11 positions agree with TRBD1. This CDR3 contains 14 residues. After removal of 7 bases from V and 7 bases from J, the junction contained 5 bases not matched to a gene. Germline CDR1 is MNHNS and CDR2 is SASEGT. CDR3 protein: CASNTGTGGEKLFF. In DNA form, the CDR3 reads TGTGCCAGCAACACCGGGACAGGGGGTGAAAAACTGTTTTTT.

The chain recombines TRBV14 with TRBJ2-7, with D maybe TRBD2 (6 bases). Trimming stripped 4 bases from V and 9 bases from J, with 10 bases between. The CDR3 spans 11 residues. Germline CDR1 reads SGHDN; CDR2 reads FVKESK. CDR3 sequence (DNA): TGTGCCAGCAGCCGCGGGGCGGGGCAGTACTTC. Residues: CASSRGAGQYF.